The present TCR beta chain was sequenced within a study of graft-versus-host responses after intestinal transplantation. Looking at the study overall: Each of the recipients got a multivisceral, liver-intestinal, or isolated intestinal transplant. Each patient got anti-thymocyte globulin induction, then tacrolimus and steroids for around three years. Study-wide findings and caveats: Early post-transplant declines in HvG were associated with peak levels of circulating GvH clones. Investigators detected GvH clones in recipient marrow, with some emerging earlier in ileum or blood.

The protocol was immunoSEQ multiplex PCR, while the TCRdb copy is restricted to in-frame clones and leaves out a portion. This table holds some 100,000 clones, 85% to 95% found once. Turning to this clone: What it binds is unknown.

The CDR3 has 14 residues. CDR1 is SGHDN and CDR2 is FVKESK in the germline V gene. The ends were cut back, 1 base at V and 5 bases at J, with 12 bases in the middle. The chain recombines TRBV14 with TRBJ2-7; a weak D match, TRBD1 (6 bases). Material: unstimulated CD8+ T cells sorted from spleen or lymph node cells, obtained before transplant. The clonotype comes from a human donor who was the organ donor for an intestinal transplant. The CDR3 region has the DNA TGTGCCAGCAGCCAAGTGGCAGGGGACCACGAGCAGTACTTC. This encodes CASSQVAGDHEQYF. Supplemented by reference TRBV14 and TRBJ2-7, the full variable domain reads EAGVTQFPSHSVIEKGQTVTLRCDPISGHDNLYWYRRVMGKEIKFLLHFVKESKQDESGMPNNRFLAERTGGTYSTLKVQPAELEDSGVYFCASSQVAGDHEQYFGPGTRLTVT.